A selection of T cell receptor beta chains follows, all from one sample in a study of metastatic and nonmetastatic thyroid tumors. With MiXCR, TCRdb reprocessed the PCR reads. The data show 5,000 to 6,000 clones, more than 30% seen once. Sample: adjacent normal tissue. All receptors derive from a female donor with papillary thyroid cancer or a benign thyroid nodule (not recorded which). Some clones in this sample may be carry-over from other donors' samples. Each CDR3 is given with its conserved first and last residue. Each record gives: V gene, CDR3 length, J gene, D gene, clone size, CDR3 protein, CDR3 DNA. A D gene is named only where the DNA matches it firmly. Part of the rows lack a size; the others show once, few, many or a class for expanded clones.

>TRBV30|15|TRBJ2-7|TRBD2|NA
CAWSVSGTRKYEQYF
TGTGCCTGGAGTGTTTCCGGGACTAGAAAATACGAGCAGTACTTC
>TRBV9|15|TRBJ2-7|TRBD2|NA
CASSGSTSGSYEQYF
TGTGCCAGCAGCGGAAGCACTAGCGGGAGCTACGAGCAGTACTTC
>TRBV9|15|TRBJ2-7|NA|NA
CASSVEPIFSYEQYF
TGTGCCAGCAGCGTAGAGCCCATTTTTTCCTACGAGCAGTACTTC
>TRBV6-1|16|TRBJ1-6|TRBD1|NA
CASSERQGAIYSPLHF
TGTGCCAGCAGTGAGCGACAGGGGGCGATTTATTCACCCCTCCACTTT
>TRBV6-1|16|TRBJ1-5|NA|few
CASSLYVPGGNQPQHF
TGTGCCAGCAGCCTTTACGTCCCAGGGGGCAATCAGCCCCAGCATTTT
>TRBV27|14|TRBJ2-7|NA|NA
CASSPNRNTYEQYF
TGTGCCAGCTCCCCCAATCGGAATACCTACGAGCAGTACTTC
>TRBV11-3|13|TRBJ2-1|TRBD1|NA
CAHRDRGFNEQFF
TGTGCCCACCGGGACAGGGGATTCAATGAGCAGTTCTTC
>TRBV6-2/TRBV6-3|13|TRBJ2-2|NA|few
CASSNLGTGELFF
TGTGCCAGCAGTAACTTAGGCACCGGGGAGCTGTTTTTT
>TRBV15|16|TRBJ2-2|NA|few
CATSRGRSASTGELFF
TGTGCCACCAGCAGGGGCAGGTCAGCGAGCACCGGGGAGCTGTTTTTT
>TRBV12-5|15|TRBJ1-2|NA|medium-sized
CASGLTSKFFYGYTF
TGTGCTAGTGGTTTGACATCGAAATTTTTCTATGGCTACACCTTC
>TRBV27|15|TRBJ2-7|NA|NA
CASSLSVAYSYEQYF
TGTGCCAGCAGTTTATCGGTAGCGTACTCCTACGAGCAGTACTTC
>TRBV20-1|13|TRBJ2-7|TRBD2|NA
CSALGGAGYEQYF
TGCAGTGCCCTCGGGGGGGCAGGCTACGAGCAGTACTTC
>TRBV6-2/TRBV6-3|20|TRBJ2-2|TRBD2|few
CASTRGARGLAGVSTGELFF
TGTGCCAGCACTCGGGGGGCCAGGGGACTAGCGGGAGTGTCCACCGGGGAGCTGTTTTTT
>TRBV27|13|TRBJ1-1|NA|NA
CASSVGGYTEAFF
TGTGCCAGCAGTGTAGGAGGGTACACTGAAGCTTTCTTT
>TRBV10-1|15|TRBJ1-4|NA|few
CASSESLGGTEKLFF
TGCGCCAGCAGTGAGTCGCTGGGGGGGACGGAAAAACTGTTTTTT
>TRBV20-1|15|TRBJ2-7|TRBD2|many
CSARGASGQTYEQYF
TGCAGTGCTAGGGGGGCTAGCGGGCAAACCTACGAGCAGTACTTC
>TRBV27|12|TRBJ2-7|NA|few
CASRSSSYEQYF
TGTGCCAGCAGATCATCCTCCTACGAGCAGTACTTC
>TRBV28|14|TRBJ2-7|TRBD2|medium-sized
CASSSLAGVNEQYF
TGTGCCAGCAGTTCCTTAGCGGGAGTTAACGAGCAGTACTTC
>TRBV30|17|TRBJ2-2|NA|many
CAWNILRDSLNTGELFF
TGTGCCTGGAACATCCTCCGGGACTCCTTGAACACCGGGGAGCTGTTTTTT
>TRBV6-1|14|TRBJ2-1|NA|few
CASSTGSSYNEQFF
TGTGCCAGCAGCACAGGAAGCTCCTACAATGAGCAGTTCTTC
>TRBV7-2|14|TRBJ1-2|NA|NA
CASSLVLTPGGYTF
TGTGCCAGCAGCTTAGTCCTCACCCCCGGAGGCTACACCTTC
>TRBV19|15|TRBJ1-6|TRBD1|few
CASSMKGALHSPLHF
TGTGCCAGTAGTATGAAGGGGGCCTTACATTCACCCCTCCACTTT
>TRBV14|16|TRBJ2-1|TRBD1|NA
CASSQEWTGGIGGQFF
TGTGCCAGCAGCCAGGAGTGGACAGGGGGCATAGGTGGGCAGTTCTTC
>TRBV11-2|14|TRBJ2-7|NA|NA
CASSLASGPYEQYF
TGTGCCAGCAGCTTAGCCAGTGGGCCCTACGAGCAGTACTTC
>TRBV4-2|20|TRBJ1-3|NA|NA
CASSQDSSAASLSSGNTIYF
TGTGCCAGCAGCCAAGATTCAAGCGCCGCGAGTCTGAGCTCTGGAAACACCATATATTTT
>TRBV19|14|TRBJ1-5|NA|NA
CASRHGQGNQPQHF
TGTGCCAGTAGACATGGGCAGGGGAATCAGCCCCAGCATTTT
>TRBV27|18|TRBJ2-7|NA|NA
CASSQADWTIGAPYEQYF
TGTGCCAGCAGTCAGGCCGATTGGACTATCGGAGCCCCTTACGAGCAGTACTTT
>TRBV2|15|TRBJ2-7|TRBD1|few
CASRPTGSVSYEQYF
TGTGCCAGCAGACCGACAGGGTCAGTGTCCTACGAGCAGTACTTC
>TRBV7-9|14|TRBJ2-7|TRBD1|NA
CASSFLTGANEQYF
TGTGCCAGCAGCTTTCTCACAGGGGCTAACGAGCAGTACTTC
>TRBV28|15|TRBJ2-1|NA|few
CASSTTGFLNNEQFF
TGTGCCAGCAGTACCACGGGATTCCTAAACAATGAGCAGTTCTTC
>TRBV2|14|TRBJ2-2|NA|NA
CASTLTWFTGELYF
TGTGCCAGCACCCTGACATGGTTTACCGGTGAGCTGTATTTT
>TRBV27|13|TRBJ1-2|TRBD1|NA
CASSFDRAGGYTF
TGTGCCAGCAGTTTCGACAGGGCTGGTGGCTACACCTTC
>TRBV7-9|12|TRBJ2-7|NA|NA
CASSLGPYDRDF
TGTGCCAGCAGCTTAGGTCCCTACGATCGGGACTTC
>TRBV6-1|13|TRBJ2-7|NA|few
CASSEMWSYEQYF
TGTGCCAGCAGTGAAATGTGGTCCTACGAGCAGTACTTC
>TRBV7-3|14|TRBJ2-2|NA|NA
CASSSGWGTGELFF
TGTGCCAGCAGCTCTGGGTGGGGGACCGGGGAGCTGTTTTTT
>TRBV6-2/TRBV6-3|13|TRBJ1-6|NA|few
CASSYQGYSPLHF
TGTGCCAGCAGTTATCAGGGTTATTCACCCCTCCACTTT
>TRBV11-2|13|TRBJ2-7|TRBD1|medium-sized
CASSLTGGYEQYF
TGTGCCAGCAGCTTGACAGGGGGTTACGAGCAGTACTTC